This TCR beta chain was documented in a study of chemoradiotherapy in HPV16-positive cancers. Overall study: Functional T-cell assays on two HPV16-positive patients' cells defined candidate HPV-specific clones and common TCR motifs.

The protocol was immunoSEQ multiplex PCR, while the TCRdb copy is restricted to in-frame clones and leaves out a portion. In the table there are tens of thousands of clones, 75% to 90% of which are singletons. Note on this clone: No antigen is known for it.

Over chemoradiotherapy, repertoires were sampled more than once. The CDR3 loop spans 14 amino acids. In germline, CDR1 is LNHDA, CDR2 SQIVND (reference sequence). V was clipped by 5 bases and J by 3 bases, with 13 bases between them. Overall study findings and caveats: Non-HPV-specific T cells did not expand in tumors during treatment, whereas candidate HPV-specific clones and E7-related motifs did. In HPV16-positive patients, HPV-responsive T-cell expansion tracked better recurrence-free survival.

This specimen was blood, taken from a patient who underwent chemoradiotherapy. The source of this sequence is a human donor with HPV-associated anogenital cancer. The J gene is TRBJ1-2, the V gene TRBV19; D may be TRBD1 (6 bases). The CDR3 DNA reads TGTGCCAGTAGTGTCGGGACATTTGACTATGGCTACACCTTC. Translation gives CASSVGTFDYGYTF.